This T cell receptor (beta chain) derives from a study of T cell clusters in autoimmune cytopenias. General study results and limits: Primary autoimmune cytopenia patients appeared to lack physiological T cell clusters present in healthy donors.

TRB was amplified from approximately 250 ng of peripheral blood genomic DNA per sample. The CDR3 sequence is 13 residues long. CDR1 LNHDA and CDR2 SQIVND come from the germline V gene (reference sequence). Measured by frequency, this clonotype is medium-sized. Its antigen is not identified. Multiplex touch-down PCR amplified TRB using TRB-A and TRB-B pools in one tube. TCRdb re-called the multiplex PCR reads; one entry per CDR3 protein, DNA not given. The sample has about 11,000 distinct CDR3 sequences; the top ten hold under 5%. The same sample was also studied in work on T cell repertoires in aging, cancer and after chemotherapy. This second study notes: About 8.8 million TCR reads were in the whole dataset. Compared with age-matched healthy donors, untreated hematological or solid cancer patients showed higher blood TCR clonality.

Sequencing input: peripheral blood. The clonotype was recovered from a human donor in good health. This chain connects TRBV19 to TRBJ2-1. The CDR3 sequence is CASTPTPFDEQFF. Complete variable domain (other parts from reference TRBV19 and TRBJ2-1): DGGITQSPKYLFRKEGQNVTLSCEQNLNHDAMYWYRQDPGQGLRLIYYSQIVNDFQKGDIAEGYSVSREKKESFPLTVTSAQKNPTAFYLCASTPTPFDEQFFGPGTRLTVL.